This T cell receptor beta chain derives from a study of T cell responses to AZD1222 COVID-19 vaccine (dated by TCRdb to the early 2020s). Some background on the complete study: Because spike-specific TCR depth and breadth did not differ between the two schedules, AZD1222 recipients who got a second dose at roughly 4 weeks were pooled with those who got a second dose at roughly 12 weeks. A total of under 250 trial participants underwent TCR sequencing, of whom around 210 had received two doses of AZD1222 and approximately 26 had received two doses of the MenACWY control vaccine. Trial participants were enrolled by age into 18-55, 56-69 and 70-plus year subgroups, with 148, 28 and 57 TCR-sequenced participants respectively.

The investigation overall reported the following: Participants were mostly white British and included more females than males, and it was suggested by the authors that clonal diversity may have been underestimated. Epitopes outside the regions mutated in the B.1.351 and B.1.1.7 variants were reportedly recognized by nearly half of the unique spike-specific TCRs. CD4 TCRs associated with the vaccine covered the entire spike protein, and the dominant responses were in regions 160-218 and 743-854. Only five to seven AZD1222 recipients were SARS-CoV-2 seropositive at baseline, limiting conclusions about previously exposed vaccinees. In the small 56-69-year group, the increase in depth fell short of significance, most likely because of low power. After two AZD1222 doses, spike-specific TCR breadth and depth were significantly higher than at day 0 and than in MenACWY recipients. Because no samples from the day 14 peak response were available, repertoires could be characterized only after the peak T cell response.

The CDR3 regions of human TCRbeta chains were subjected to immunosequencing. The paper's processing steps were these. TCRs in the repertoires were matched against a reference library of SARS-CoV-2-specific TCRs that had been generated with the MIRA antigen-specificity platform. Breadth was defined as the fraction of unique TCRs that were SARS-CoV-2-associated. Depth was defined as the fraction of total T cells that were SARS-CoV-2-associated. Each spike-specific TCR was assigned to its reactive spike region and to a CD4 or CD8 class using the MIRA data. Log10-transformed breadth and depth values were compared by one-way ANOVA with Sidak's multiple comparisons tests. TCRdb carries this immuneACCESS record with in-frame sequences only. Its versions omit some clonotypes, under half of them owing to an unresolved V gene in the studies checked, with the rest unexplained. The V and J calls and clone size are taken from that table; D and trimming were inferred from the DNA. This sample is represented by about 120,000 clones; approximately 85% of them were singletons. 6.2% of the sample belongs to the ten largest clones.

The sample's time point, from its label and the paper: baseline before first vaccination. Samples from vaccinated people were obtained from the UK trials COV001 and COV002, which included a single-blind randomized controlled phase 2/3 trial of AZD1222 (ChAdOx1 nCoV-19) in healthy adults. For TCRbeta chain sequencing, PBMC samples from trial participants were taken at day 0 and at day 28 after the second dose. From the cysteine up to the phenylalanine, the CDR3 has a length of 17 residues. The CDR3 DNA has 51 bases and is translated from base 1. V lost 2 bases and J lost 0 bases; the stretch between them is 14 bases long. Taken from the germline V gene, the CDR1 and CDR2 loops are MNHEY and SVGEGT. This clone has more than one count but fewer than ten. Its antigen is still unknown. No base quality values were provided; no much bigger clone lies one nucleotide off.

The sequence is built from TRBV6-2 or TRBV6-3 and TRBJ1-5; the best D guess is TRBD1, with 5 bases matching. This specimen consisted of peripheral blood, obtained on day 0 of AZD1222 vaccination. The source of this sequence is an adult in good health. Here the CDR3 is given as CASSYGGQGNSNQPQHF. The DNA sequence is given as TGTGCCAGCAGTTACGGGGGTCAGGGCAATAGCAATCAGCCCCAGCATTTT.